The count of the clone carrying this TCR beta chain is one. Its target is not known. PCR used 60 Vbeta primers and 13 Jbeta primers. As processed by the authors: About 11 million of tens of millions of unique TCR beta chains were shared, per a later count. Here immunoSEQ multiplex PCR was the method, and the copy in TCRdb shows in-frame clones only, minus some. D and trimming come from the DNA, and the V and J calls and clone size come from that table. The table lists around 140,000 clones, about four fifths of them singletons. This entry is derived from a study of cytomegalovirus exposure and HLA in healthy donors. General study results and limits: TCR beta chains numbering roughly 150 were designated cytomegalovirus-associated.

The sequencing input was PBMCs. The TCR comes from a man aged 40-49 years in good health and CMV-seronegative.

The CDR3 here is CASSSTGSDNEKLFF. The CDR3 DNA sequence: TGTGCCAGCAGTTCCACAGGTTCCGATAATGAAAAACTGTTTTTT. The chain combines TRBV28 with TRBJ1-4, with D possibly matching TRBD1 (5 bases). The CDR3 has 15 amino acids. Between the trimmed V and J ends, which lost 4 bases and 4 bases, there was a span of 13 bases. Germline loops: CDR1 MDHEN, CDR2 SYDVKM.